The subject of this entry is one TCR beta chain. Original data processing: How many nucleated cells were present was estimated from reference gene primer amplification. Using immunoSEQ multiplex PCR, the repertoire was profiled, and TCRdb retains in-frame clones only, with some absent. V and J calls and clone size are those listed in that table; D and trimming were worked out from the DNA. The table records 350,000 to 450,000 clones, 70% to 90% of them present only once. The CDR3 loop spans 15 amino acids. V shed 2 bases and J 5 bases; nucleotides not matched to a gene: 5. Germline lookup yields CDR1 SNHLY and CDR2 FYNNEI. The data derive from a study of blood T cell repertoires in COVID-19. Study details: The samples span acute and convalescent COVID-19 from the United States, Italy and Spain. T cells, B-cell-depleted T cells, or PBMCs supplied cDNA or gDNA.

This sequence was found in a woman aged 60 to 75 with COVID-19, enrolled during active disease. Sequencing was done on a sample of peripheral blood. This chain joins TRBV2 and TRBJ1-2; TRBD1 matches at 10 bases. The CDR3: CASSEPTGGGYGYTF. CDR3 in DNA: TGTGCCAGCAGTGAACCGACAGGGGGCGGGTATGGCTACACCTTC.